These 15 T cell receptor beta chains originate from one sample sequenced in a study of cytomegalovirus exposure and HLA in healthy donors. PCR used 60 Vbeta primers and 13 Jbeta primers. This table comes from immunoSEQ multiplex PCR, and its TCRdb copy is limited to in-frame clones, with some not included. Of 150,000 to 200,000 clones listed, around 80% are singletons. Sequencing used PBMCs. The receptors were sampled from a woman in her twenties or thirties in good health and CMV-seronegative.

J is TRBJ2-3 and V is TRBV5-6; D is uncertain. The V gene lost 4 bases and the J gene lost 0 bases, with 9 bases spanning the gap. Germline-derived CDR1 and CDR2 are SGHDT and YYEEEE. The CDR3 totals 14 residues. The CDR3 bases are TGTGCCAGCAGCCCCCCAGAAAGCACAGATACGCAGTATTTT. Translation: CASSPPESTDTQYF. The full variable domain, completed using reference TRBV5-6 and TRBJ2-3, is DAGVTQSPTHLIKTRGQQVTLRCSPKSGHDTVSWYQQALGQGPQFIFQYYEEEERQRGNFPDRFSGHQFPNYSSELNVNALLLGDSALYLCASSPPESTDTQYFGPGTRLTVL.

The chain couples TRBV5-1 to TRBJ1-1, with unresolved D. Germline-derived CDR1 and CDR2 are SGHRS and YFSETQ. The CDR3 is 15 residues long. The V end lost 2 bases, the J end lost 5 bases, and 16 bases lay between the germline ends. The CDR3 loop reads CASSLGLGVATEAFF. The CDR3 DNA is TGCGCCAGCAGCTTAGGACTGGGCGTAGCTACTGAAGCTTTCTTT.

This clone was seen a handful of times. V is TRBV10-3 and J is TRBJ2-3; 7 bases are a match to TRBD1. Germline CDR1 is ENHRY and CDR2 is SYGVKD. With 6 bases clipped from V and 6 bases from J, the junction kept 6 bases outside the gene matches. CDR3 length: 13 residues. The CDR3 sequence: CAISLDRVDTQYF. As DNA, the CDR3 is TGTGCCATCAGCCTCGACAGGGTCGATACGCAGTATTTT.

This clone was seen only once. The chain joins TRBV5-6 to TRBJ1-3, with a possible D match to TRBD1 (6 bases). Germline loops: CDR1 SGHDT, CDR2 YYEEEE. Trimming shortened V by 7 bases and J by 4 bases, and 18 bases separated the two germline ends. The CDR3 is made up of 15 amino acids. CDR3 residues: CASFQTGLAGNTIYF. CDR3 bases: TGTGCCAGCTTCCAGACAGGTCTCGCCGGAAACACCATATATTTT.

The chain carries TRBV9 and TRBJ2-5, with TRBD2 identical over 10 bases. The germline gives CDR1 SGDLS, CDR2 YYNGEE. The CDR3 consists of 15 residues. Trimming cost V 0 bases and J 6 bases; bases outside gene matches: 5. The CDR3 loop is CASSVAIAGGQTQYF. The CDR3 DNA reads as TGTGCCAGCAGCGTAGCGATAGCGGGAGGACAGACCCAGTACTTC.

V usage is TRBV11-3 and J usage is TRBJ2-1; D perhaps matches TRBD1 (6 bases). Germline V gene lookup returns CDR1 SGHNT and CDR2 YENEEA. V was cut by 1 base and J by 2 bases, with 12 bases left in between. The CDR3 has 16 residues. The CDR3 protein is CASSLGGTRAYNEQFF. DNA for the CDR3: TGTGCCAGCAGCTTAGGTGGGACAAGGGCCTACAATGAGCAGTTCTTC.

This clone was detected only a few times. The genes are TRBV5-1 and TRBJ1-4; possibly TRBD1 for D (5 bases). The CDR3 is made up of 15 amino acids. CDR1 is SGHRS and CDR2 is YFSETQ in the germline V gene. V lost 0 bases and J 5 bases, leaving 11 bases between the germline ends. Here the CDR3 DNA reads TGCGCCAGCAGCTTGGTTGGGGCCCTCAATGAAAAACTGTTTTTT. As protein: CASSLVGALNEKLFF.

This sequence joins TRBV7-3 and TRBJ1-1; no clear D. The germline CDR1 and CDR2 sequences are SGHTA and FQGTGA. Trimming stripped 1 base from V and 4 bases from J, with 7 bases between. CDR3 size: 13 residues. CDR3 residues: CASSLMVATEAFF. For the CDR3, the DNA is TGTGCCAGCAGCTTAATGGTAGCCACTGAAGCTTTCTTT.

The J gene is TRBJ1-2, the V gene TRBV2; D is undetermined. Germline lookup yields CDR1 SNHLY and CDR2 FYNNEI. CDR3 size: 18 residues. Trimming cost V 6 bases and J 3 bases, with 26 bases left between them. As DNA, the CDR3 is TGTGCCAGCAGGGACTCGGGCAGGAGACTAGTTCAATACTATGGCTACACCTTC. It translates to CASRDSGRRLVQYYGYTF.

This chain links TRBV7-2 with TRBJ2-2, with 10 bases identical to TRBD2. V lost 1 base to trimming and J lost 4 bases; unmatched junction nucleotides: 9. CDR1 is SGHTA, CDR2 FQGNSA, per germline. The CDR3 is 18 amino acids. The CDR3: CASSLGAGLAGATGELFF. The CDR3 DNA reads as TGTGCCAGCAGCTTAGGGGCAGGGCTAGCGGGGGCCACCGGGGAGCTGTTTTTT.

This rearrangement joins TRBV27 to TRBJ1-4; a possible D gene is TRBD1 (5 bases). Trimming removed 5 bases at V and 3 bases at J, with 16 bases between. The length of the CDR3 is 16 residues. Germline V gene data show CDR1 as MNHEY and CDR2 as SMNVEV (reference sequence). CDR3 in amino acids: CASSPQRQISNEKLFF. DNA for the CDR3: TGTGCCAGCAGTCCCCAACGACAGATCTCTAATGAAAAACTGTTTTTT.

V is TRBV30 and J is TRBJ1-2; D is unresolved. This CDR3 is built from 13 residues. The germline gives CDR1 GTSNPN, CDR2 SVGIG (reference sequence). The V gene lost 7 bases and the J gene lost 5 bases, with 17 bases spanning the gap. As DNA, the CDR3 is TGTGCCTTGGACCCCGGGGATAGGTATGGCTACACCTTC. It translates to CALDPGDRYGYTF.

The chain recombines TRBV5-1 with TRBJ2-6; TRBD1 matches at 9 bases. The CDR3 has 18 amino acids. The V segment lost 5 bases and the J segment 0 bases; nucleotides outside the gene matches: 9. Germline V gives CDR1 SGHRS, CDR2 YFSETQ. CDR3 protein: CASSPGQGSLSGANVLTF. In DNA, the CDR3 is TGCGCCAGCAGTCCGGGACAGGGCTCTCTCTCTGGGGCCAACGTCCTGACTTTC.

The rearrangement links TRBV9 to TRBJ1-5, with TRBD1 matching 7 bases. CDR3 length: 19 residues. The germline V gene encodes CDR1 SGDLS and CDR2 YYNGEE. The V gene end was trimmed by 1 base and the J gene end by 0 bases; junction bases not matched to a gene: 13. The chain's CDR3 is CASSVSPDLDRYSNQPQHF. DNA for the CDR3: TGTGCCAGCAGCGTAAGCCCCGATTTGGACAGGTATAGCAATCAGCCCCAGCATTTT.

The CDR3 reads CASSQDLTGYQPQHF. The CDR3, as DNA: TGCGCCAGCAGCCAAGACTTGACAGGATATCAGCCCCAGCATTTT. The genes are TRBV4-1 and TRBJ1-5; D possibly corresponds to TRBD1 (6 bases). The CDR3 runs to 15 residues. Germline values: CDR1 MGHRA, CDR2 YSYEKL. Trimming removed 0 bases from V and 5 bases from J, with 11 bases in between.